This paragraph reports one T cell receptor beta chain. Its specificity is unknown. The CDR3 extends over 17 amino acids. Germline V gene data show CDR1 as SGDLS and CDR2 as YYNGEE. V lost 0 bases and J lost 0, with 14 bases in between. These data originate in a study of cytomegalovirus exposure and HLA in healthy donors. Study outcomes and limitations: Whilst most TCR sequences proved rare, a subset of public TCRs occurred across many donors. Another analysis was done later, and it associated approximately 17,000 TCR beta sequences with HLA alleles at 0.05 false discovery rate. TCR beta V segments were, for the most part, productive about 87% or about 30% of the time in an earlier analysis. A further, later analysis showed that HLA-associated TCR beta chains (compared with equally common others) were more clonally expanded.

13 Jbeta primers and 60 Vbeta primers were used for the PCR. The assay was immunoSEQ multiplex PCR, and TCRdb's table has in-frame clones only and misses some. The repertoire has under 200,000 clones, roughly four fifths of them found once; the top ten carry around 0.46%. This clonotype was obtained from a woman aged 45-59 years in good health and CMV-seronegative. J is TRBJ2-3 and V is TRBV9; D remains unclear. The specimen sequenced was PBMCs. DNA for the CDR3: TGTGCCAGCAGCGTAGCTCTCCAGCGCTCCAGCACAGATACGCAGTATTTT. Translation gives CASSVALQRSSTDTQYF.